Listed below are T cell receptor beta chains from one sample, sequenced in a study of beta chain features in type 1 diabetes. The table came from immunoSEQ multiplex PCR; TCRdb's copy has only in-frame clones and leaves some out. The sample includes about 290,000 clones, about 8% of them seen just once. The sample was central memory CD4+ T cells from blood. The receptors here all came from a woman under 30 in good health. CDR3s include the opening cysteine and the closing phenylalanine or tryptophan. The D gene is left open where the match is weak. Some rows mark clone size as missing; the rest say once, few, many or name a class of expanded clone.

CDR3 protein: CASSLPNRDGYTF
CDR3 DNA: TGTGCCAGCAGCTTACCCAACAGGGATGGCTACACCTTC
J gene: TRBJ1-2
D gene: NA
V gene: TRBV11-2
clone size: NA

CDR3 protein: CASSSQVGQPQHF
CDR3 DNA: TGTGCCAGCAGCTCTCAGGTCGGACAGCCCCAGCATTTT
J gene: TRBJ1-5
D gene: NA
V gene: TRBV5-4
clone size: NA

CDR3 protein: CASSVGAGQSSYNEQFF
CDR3 DNA: TGTGCCAGCAGCGTAGGAGCGGGACAGAGTTCCTACAATGAGCAGTTCTTC
J gene: TRBJ2-1
D gene: NA
V gene: TRBV9
clone size: few

CDR3 protein: CASSVSGNTIYF
CDR3 DNA: TGTGCCAGCAGCGTCTCTGGAAACACCATATATTTT
J gene: TRBJ1-3
D gene: NA
V gene: TRBV14
clone size: NA

CDR3 protein: CASSQARGGEETQYF
CDR3 DNA: TGCGCCAGCAGCCAAGCACGGGGGGGAGAAGAGACCCAGTACTTC
J gene: TRBJ2-5
D gene: TRBD2
V gene: TRBV4-1
clone size: NA

CDR3 protein: CASTREEGTEAFF
CDR3 DNA: TGTGCCAGCACCAGGGAGGAAGGCACTGAAGCTTTCTTT
J gene: TRBJ1-1
D gene: NA
V gene: TRBV6-4
clone size: many

CDR3 protein: CASSPRGASSPDTQYF
CDR3 DNA: TGCGCCAGCAGCCCGCGGGGGGCGTCGTCCCCAGATACGCAGTATTTT
J gene: TRBJ2-3
D gene: TRBD2
V gene: TRBV4-3
clone size: few

CDR3 protein: CASSQGSSGNTEAFF
CDR3 DNA: TGTGCCAGCAGCCAAGGATCATCAGGGAACACTGAAGCTTTCTTT
J gene: TRBJ1-1
D gene: NA
V gene: TRBV4-2
clone size: many

CDR3 protein: CASSQGVSEDTQYF
CDR3 DNA: TGTGCCAGCAGCCAAGGAGTTAGCGAGGATACGCAGTATTTT
J gene: TRBJ2-3
D gene: NA
V gene: TRBV5-4
clone size: NA

CDR3 protein: CASTDLPDRGEAGELFF
CDR3 DNA: TGTGCCAGCACCGATCTACCCGACAGGGGAGAAGCCGGGGAGCTGTTTTTT
J gene: TRBJ2-2
D gene: TRBD1
V gene: TRBV6-9
clone size: many

CDR3 protein: CASSSPGSTEAFF
CDR3 DNA: TGTGCCAGCAGTTCTCCGGGGAGCACTGAAGCTTTCTTT
J gene: TRBJ1-1
D gene: NA
V gene: TRBV25-1
clone size: few

CDR3 protein: CASSVGQQETQYF
CDR3 DNA: TGTGCCAGCAGCGTGGGACAGCAAGAGACCCAGTACTTC
J gene: TRBJ2-5
D gene: TRBD1
V gene: TRBV11-2
clone size: many

CDR3 protein: CSAETGGNEQFF
CDR3 DNA: TGCAGCGCTGAAACCGGGGGCAATGAGCAGTTCTTC
J gene: TRBJ2-1
D gene: NA
V gene: TRBV29-1
clone size: few

CDR3 protein: CASSVLAGVGETQYF
CDR3 DNA: TGTGCCAGCAGCGTCCTAGCGGGAGTGGGAGAGACCCAGTACTTC
J gene: TRBJ2-5
D gene: TRBD2
V gene: TRBV7-2
clone size: few

CDR3 protein: CAWKRQGGNQPQHF
CDR3 DNA: TGTGCCTGGAAAAGACAGGGAGGAAATCAGCCCCAGCATTTT
J gene: TRBJ1-5
D gene: TRBD1
V gene: TRBV30
clone size: few

CDR3 protein: CASSQNPGLARDTQYF
CDR3 DNA: TGTGCCAGCAGCCAAAACCCGGGACTAGCTCGGGATACGCAGTATTTT
J gene: TRBJ2-3
D gene: TRBD2
V gene: TRBV4-2
clone size: NA

CDR3 protein: CASSLSRDTEAFF
CDR3 DNA: TGTGCCAGCAGCTTAAGTCGTGACACTGAAGCTTTCTTT
J gene: TRBJ1-1
D gene: NA
V gene: TRBV7-2
clone size: few

CDR3 protein: CASSVGQGRNNEQFF
CDR3 DNA: TGTGCCAGTAGTGTGGGACAGGGACGAAACAATGAGCAGTTCTTC
J gene: TRBJ2-1
D gene: TRBD1
V gene: TRBV19
clone size: NA

CDR3 protein: CASSTTGTSGFYEQYF
CDR3 DNA: TGTGCCAGCAGCACGACCGGGACTAGCGGATTCTACGAGCAGTACTTC
J gene: TRBJ2-7
D gene: TRBD2
V gene: TRBV11-2
clone size: NA

CDR3 protein: CASSKGGATMDGYTF
CDR3 DNA: TGTGCCAGCAGCAAAGGGGGGGCTACAATGGATGGCTACACCTTC
J gene: TRBJ1-2
D gene: NA
V gene: TRBV28
clone size: NA

CDR3 protein: CASSPVACRHF
CDR3 DNA: TGTGCCAGCAGCCCAGTAGCTTGCCGGCATTTT
J gene: TRBJ1-5
D gene: NA
V gene: TRBV7-8
clone size: few

CDR3 protein: CASSMGQAYYGYTF
CDR3 DNA: TGTGCCAGCAGCATGGGACAGGCCTACTATGGCTACACCTTC
J gene: TRBJ1-2
D gene: TRBD1
V gene: TRBV7-2
clone size: few

CDR3 protein: CASSTRQGAAYEQYF
CDR3 DNA: TGTGCCAGCAGCACAAGACAGGGGGCCGCCTACGAGCAGTACTTC
J gene: TRBJ2-7
D gene: TRBD1
V gene: TRBV7-2
clone size: NA

CDR3 protein: CASSPGTLGTGELFF
CDR3 DNA: TGTGCCAGCAGCCCCGGGACCCTGGGAACCGGGGAGCTGTTTTTT
J gene: TRBJ2-2
D gene: NA
V gene: TRBV7-2
clone size: few

CDR3 protein: CASSLRSIAPEQFF
CDR3 DNA: TGTGCCAGCAGCTTGAGATCCATCGCGCCCGAGCAGTTCTTC
J gene: TRBJ2-1
D gene: NA
V gene: TRBV13
clone size: NA

CDR3 protein: CASSLPRSTDTQYF
CDR3 DNA: TGTGCCAGCAGCCTCCCCCGAAGCACAGATACGCAGTATTTT
J gene: TRBJ2-3
D gene: NA
V gene: TRBV9
clone size: few

CDR3 protein: CASSAGKNTEAFF
CDR3 DNA: TGTGCCAGCAGCGCGGGGAAAAACACTGAAGCTTTCTTT
J gene: TRBJ1-1
D gene: NA
V gene: TRBV7-3
clone size: few

CDR3 protein: CASSLNRAPQETQYF
CDR3 DNA: TGTGCCAGCAGTTTGAACAGGGCCCCCCAAGAGACCCAGTACTTC
J gene: TRBJ2-5
D gene: NA
V gene: TRBV7-2
clone size: many

CDR3 protein: CASSPLQGYNEKLFF
CDR3 DNA: TGTGCCAGCAGCCCATTACAGGGGTATAATGAAAAACTGTTTTTT
J gene: TRBJ1-4
D gene: TRBD1
V gene: TRBV7-2
clone size: NA